Each of the 7 T cell receptor beta chains below was sequenced from the same sample in a study of spatial heterogeneity in lung cancer. Indicated time point: blood at routine non-recurrence follow-up after resection. TCRdb re-analysed the 5' RACE reads in MiXCR, keeping a single row per CDR3 protein. The sample lists around 70,000 distinct CDR3 sequences, around 8.9% occurring once. Sequences were derived from PBMCs, sampled at follow-up. These receptor sequences come from a female donor with early-stage non-small cell lung cancer.

This clonotype was counted between two and nine times. V and J are TRBV6-6 and TRBJ2-1, with 13 bases matching TRBD2. Germline V gene lookup returns CDR1 MNHNY and CDR2 SVGAGI (reference sequence). V was pared by 5 bases and J by 10 bases, with 14 bases of the junction left unmatched. The CDR3 is made up of 17 amino acids. Here the CDR3 reads CASSPRLPGLAGREQFF. Here the CDR3 DNA reads TGTGCCAGCAGTCCTAGACTTCCGGGACTAGCGGGACGGGAGCAGTTCTTC.

Many counts were recorded for this clonotype. The V call is TRBV6-1, the J call TRBJ1-5, with a tentative D call TRBD1 (6 bases). V was cut by 8 bases and J by 3 bases, with 14 bases left in between. There are 14 residues in the CDR3. CDR1 is MNHNS and CDR2 is SASEGT in the germline V gene. DNA of the CDR3: TGTGCCAGCCGGGCACAGGGTGTCAATCAGCCCCAGCATTTT. Amino acid sequence: CASRAQGVNQPQHF.

This clonotype was found many times. This chain links TRBV24-1 with TRBJ2-3; D gene ambiguous. This CDR3 has 18 residues. In germline, CDR1 is KGHDR, CDR2 SFDVKD. Deletions cut 2 bases from V and 2 bases from J, with 19 bases between. The CDR3 sequence is CATSDYPTTYDFTDTQYF. The CDR3, as DNA: TGTGCCACCAGTGATTACCCCACAACCTACGACTTCACAGATACGCAGTATTTT.

This clonotype was picked up many times. The chain couples TRBV3-1 to TRBJ2-3; D may correspond to TRBD1 or TRBD2 (7 bases each). Germline V gene lookup returns CDR1 LGHDT and CDR2 YNNKEL (reference sequence). V was clipped by 5 bases and J by 4 bases, with 22 bases between them. CDR3 length equals 17 residues. The CDR3 nucleotides read TGTGCCAGCAGCTCCCAGGGGGGGACAGAATCTGCAGATACGCAGTATTTT. This gives the protein CASSSQGGTESADTQYF.

The CDR3 DNA reads TGCGCCAGCAGCCCGAAGAGCGGGAGCACAGATACGCAGTATTTT. As protein: CASSPKSGSTDTQYF. The V call is TRBV4-1, the J call TRBJ2-3, with D perhaps matching TRBD2 (6 bases). The CDR3 loop spans 15 amino acids. V was shortened by 4 bases and J by 0 bases, with 11 bases between the two germline ends. CDR1 MGHRA and CDR2 YSYEKL come from the germline V gene.

The chain has TRBV21-1 and TRBJ1-1. TRBV21-1 is a listed pseudogene. There are 14 residues in the CDR3. For the CDR3, the DNA is TGTGCCACCCCTCGGATTGGAGGACGGCCCGGAGCTTTCTTT. It specifies CATPRIGGRPGAFF.

At least ten counts were recorded for this clonotype. The V gene is TRBV10-2, the J gene TRBJ2-3, with 8 bases lining up with TRBD2. Per germline, CDR1 WSHSY and CDR2 SAAADI. V shed 10 bases and J 0 bases; nucleotides not matched to a gene: 12. There are 16 residues in the CDR3. The CDR3 nucleotides are TGCGCCACCTCCTTTCCGGGACTAGGTAGCACAGATACGCAGTATTTT. It codes for CATSFPGLGSTDTQYF.